The clone carrying this T cell receptor beta chain has only a few counts. Original processing notes: Amplification from reference gene primers served as the basis for estimated nucleated cell counts. Using immunoSEQ multiplex PCR, the repertoire was profiled, and TCRdb retains in-frame clones only, with some absent. The V and J calls and the clone size are those of that table, but D and trimming were determined from the DNA. The repertoire includes fewer than 130,000 clones, 60% to 80% of them detected once, and roughly 17% sits in the top ten. The CDR3 runs 12 residues. The germline V and J ends were trimmed by 8 bases and 6 bases, with 11 bases remaining between them. Looked up from germline, CDR1 is SNHLY and CDR2 is FYNNEI. The data originate from a study of blood T cell repertoires in COVID-19.

The chain carries TRBV2 and TRBJ2-1, with D unclear. This receptor was identified in an elderly woman with active or convalescent COVID-19. The sequenced sample was peripheral blood. The CDR3 sequence: CASGQYSNEQFF. The CDR3 region has the DNA TGTGCCAGCGGTCAATATAGCAATGAGCAGTTCTTC.